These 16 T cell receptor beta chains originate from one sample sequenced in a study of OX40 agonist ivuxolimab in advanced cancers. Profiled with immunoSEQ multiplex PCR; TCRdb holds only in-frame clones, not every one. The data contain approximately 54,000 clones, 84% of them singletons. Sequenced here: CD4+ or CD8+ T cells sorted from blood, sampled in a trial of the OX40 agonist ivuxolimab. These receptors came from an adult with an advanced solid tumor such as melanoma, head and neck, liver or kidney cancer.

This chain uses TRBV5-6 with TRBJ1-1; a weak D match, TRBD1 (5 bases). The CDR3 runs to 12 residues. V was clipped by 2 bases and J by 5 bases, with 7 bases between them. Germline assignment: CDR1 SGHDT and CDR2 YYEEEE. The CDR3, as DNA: TGTGCCAGCAGCTTCGGGGGGACTGAAGCTTTCTTT. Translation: CASSFGGTEAFF.

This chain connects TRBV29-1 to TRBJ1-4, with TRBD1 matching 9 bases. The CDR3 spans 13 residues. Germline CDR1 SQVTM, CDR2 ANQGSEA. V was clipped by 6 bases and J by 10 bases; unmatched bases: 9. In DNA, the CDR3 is TGCAGCGTGTCACGGGACAGGGCCGGAAAACTGTTTTTT. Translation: CSVSRDRAGKLFF.

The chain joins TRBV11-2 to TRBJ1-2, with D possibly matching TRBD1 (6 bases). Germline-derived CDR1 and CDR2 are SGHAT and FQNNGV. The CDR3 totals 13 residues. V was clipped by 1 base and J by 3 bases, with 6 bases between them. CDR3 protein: CASSLAGDYGYTF. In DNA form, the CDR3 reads TGTGCCAGCAGCTTAGCAGGGGACTATGGCTACACCTTC.

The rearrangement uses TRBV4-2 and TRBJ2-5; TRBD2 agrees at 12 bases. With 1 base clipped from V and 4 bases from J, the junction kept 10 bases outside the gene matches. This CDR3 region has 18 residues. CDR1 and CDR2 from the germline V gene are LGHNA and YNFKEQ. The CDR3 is CASSQGASGGAWSETQYF. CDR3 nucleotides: TGTGCCAGCAGCCAAGGGGCTAGCGGGGGGGCCTGGTCAGAGACCCAGTACTTC.

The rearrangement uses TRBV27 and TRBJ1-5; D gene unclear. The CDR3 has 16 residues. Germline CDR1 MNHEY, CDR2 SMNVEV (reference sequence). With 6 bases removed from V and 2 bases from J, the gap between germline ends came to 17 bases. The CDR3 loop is CASRMGSGLRNQPQHF. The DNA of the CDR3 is TGTGCCAGCAGGATGGGGTCTGGGTTGCGCAATCAGCCCCAGCATTTT.

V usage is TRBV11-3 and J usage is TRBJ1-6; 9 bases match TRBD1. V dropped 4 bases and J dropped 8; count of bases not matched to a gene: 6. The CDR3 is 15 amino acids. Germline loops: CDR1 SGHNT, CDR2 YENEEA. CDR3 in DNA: TGTGCCAGCAGCTCGGGACAGGGCAGGGATTCACCCCTCCACTTT. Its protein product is CASSSGQGRDSPLHF.

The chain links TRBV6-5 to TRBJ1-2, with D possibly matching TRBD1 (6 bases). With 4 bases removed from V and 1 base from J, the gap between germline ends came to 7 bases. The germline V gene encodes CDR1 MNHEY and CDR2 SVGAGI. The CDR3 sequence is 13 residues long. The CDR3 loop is CASSWTDNYGYTF. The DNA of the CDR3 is TGTGCCAGCAGTTGGACAGATAACTATGGCTACACCTTC.

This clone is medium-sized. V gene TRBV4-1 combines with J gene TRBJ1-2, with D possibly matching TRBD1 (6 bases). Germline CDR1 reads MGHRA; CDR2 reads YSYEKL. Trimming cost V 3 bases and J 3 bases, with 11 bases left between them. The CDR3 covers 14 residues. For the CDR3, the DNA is TGCGCCAGCAGCCAGGGACAAGCCTACTATGGCTACACCTTC. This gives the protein CASSQGQAYYGYTF.

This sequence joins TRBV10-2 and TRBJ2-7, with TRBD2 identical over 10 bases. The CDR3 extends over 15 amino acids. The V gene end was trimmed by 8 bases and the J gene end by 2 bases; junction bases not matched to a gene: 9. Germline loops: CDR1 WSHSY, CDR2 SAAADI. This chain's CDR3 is CASLSPLAGAYEQYF. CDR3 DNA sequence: TGCGCCAGCCTCTCCCCGCTAGCGGGGGCCTACGAGCAGTACTTC.

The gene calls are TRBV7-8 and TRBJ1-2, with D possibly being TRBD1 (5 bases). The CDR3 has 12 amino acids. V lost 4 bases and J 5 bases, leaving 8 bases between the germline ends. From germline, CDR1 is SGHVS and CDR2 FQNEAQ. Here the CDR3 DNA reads TGTGCCAGCAGCTCCCAGGGATATGGCTACACCTTC. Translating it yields CASSSQGYGYTF.

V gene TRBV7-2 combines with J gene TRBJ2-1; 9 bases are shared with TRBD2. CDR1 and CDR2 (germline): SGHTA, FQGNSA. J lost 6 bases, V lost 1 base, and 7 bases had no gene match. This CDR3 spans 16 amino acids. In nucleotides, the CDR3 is TGTGCCAGCAGCTTAGGTTTTGGCGGGGGGGCCAATGAGCAGTTCTTC. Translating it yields CASSLGFGGGANEQFF.

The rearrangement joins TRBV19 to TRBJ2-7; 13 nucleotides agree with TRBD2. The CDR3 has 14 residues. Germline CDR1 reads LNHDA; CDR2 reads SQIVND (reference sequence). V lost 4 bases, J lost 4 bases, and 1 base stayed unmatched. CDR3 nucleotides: TGTGCCAGTAGTAGGGGACTAGCGGGGTACGAGCAGTACTTC. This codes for CASSRGLAGYEQYF.

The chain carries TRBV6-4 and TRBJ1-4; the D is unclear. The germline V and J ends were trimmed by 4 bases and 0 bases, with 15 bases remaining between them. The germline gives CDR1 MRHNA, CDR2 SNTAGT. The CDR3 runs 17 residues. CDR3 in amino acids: CASSVLASLATNEKLFF. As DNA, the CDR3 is TGTGCCAGCAGTGTTCTGGCCAGCCTCGCAACTAATGAAAAACTGTTTTTT.

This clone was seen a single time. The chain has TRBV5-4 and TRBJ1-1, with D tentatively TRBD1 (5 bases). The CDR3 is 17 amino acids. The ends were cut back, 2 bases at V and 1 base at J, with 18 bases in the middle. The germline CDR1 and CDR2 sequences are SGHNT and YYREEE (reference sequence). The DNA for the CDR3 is TGTGCCAGCAGCTTAGCCCCGGCGGGGACGGCGAACACTGAAGCTTTCTTT. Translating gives CASSLAPAGTANTEAFF.

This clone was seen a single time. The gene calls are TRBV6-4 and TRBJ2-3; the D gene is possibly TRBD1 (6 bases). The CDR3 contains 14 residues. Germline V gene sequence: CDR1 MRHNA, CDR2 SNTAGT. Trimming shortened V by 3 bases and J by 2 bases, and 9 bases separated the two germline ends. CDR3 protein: CASSEAGVTDTQYF. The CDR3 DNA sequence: TGTGCCAGCAGTGAGGCAGGGGTCACAGATACGCAGTATTTT.

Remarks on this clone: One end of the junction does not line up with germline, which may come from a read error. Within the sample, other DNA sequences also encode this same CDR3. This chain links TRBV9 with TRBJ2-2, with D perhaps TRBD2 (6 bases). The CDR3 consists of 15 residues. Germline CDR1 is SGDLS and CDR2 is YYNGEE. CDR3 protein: CASSVGAGVTGELFF. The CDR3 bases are TGTGCCAGCAGCGTAGGAGCGGGCGTCACCGGGGAACTGTTTTTT.